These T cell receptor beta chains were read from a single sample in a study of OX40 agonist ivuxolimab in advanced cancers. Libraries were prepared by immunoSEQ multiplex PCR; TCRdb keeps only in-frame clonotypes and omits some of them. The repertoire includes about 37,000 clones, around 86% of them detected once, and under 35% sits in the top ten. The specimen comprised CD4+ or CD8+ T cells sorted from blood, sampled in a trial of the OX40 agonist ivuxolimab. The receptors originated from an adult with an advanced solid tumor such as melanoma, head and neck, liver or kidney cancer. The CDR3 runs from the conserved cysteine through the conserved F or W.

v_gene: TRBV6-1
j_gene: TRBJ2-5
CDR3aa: CASSESSQTQYF

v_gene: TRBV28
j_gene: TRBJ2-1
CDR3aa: CASSNRGSSYNEQFF

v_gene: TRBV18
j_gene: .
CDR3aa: CASSPPPSDSEQYF

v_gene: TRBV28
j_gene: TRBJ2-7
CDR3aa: CASGMGAGFYEQYF

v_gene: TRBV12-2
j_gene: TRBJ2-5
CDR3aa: CASRSRLDNQETQYF

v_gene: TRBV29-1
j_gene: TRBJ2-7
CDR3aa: CSVIRTISYEQYF

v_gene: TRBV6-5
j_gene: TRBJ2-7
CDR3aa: CASSTGLGTYEQYF

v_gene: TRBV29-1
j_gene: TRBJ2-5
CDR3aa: CSVGPGETQYF

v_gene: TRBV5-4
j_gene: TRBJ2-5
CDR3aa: CASSPGGQETQYF

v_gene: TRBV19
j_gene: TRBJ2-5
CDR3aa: CASSPTTRGETQYF

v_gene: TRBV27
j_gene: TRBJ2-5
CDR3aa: CASSPLGLAGGETQYF

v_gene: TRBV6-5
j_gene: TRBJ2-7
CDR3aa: CASRRGTYEQYF

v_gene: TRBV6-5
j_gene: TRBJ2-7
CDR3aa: CASSYSGGSSYEQYF

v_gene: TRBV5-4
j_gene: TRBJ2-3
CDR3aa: CASSAGGTDTQYF

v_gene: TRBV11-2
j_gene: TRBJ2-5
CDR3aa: CASRPGGGGETQYF

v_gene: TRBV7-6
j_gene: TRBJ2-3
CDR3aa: CASSLGQGGRDTQYF

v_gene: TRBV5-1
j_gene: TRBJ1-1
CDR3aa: CASSFNHGRTEAFF

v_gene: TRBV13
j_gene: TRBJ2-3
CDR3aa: CASSLRLAGAGGDTQYF

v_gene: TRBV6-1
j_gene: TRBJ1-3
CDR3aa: CASRPAGNTIYF

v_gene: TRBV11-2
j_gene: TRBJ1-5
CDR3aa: CASSLEGERQPQHF

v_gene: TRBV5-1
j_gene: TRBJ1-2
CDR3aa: CASSLDGTGYYGYTF

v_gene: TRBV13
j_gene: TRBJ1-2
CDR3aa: CASSSLQGASNYGYTF

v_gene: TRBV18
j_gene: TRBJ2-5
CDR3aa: CASSPKDRGETQYF

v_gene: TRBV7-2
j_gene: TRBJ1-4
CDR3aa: CASSFSGGKMFF

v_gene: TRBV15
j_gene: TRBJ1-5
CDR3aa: CATSRDSTDGQPQHF

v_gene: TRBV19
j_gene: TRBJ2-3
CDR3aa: CASSEVRDTQYF

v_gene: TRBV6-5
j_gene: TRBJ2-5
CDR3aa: CASSLGQGRWETQYF

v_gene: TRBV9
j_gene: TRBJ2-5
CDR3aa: CASSVDRALQETQYF

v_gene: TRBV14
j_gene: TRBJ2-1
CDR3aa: CASSPLGTNNEQFF

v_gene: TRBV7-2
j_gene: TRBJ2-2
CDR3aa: CASSLVQNTGELFF

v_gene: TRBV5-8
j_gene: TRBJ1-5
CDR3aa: CASSRGSYQPQHF

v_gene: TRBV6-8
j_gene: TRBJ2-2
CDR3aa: CASSKPGQVNTGELFF

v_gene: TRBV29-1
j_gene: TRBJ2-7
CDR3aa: CSVEAPWRGQTYEQYF

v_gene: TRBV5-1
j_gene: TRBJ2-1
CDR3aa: CASSIGQGNEQFF

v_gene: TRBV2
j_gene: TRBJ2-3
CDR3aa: CASSPGQGMNTQYF

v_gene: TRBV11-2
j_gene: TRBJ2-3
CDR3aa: CASKDREYRDTQYF

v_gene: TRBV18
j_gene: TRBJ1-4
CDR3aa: CASSPRGSIEKLFF

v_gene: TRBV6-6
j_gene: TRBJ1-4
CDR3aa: CASSGTGVLNEKLFF

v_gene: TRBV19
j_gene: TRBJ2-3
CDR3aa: CASSQAGGPGTDTQYF

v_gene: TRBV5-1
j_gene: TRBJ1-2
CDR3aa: CASSPRGGNYGYTF

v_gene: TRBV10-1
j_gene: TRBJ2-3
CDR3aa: CASSESTVAQRADTQYF

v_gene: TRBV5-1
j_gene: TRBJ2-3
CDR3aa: CASSPAKNTDTQYF

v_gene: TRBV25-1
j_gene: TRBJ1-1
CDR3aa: CASSPWTGADTEAFF

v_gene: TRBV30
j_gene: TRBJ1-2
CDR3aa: CAWSVAGPRKGYTF

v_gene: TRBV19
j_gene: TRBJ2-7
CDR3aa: CASSSGKYEQYF

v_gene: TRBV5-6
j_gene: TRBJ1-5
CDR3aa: CASSSGTGGFSNQPQHF

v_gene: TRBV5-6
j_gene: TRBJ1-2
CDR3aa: CASSLDQALYGYTF

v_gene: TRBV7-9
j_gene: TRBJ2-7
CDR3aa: CASSFWTSAYEQYF

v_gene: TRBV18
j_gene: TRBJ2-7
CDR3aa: CASSPEQDSYEQYF

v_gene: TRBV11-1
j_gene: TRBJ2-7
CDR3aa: CASSIGSSGSWKSYEQYF

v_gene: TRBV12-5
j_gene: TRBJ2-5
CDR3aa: CASGLGSGQETQYF

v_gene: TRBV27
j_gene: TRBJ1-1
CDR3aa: CASSWRVKNEAFF

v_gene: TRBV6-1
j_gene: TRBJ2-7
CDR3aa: CASKPPGGARQYF

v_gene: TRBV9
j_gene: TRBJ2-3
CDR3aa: CASSVGLAGGLGLDTQYF

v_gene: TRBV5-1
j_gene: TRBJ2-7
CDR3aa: CASSLEIASRTNSYEQYF